Shown below are 10 T cell receptor beta chains from a single sample sequenced in a study of naive and memory T cell subsets (dated by TCRdb to 2015 to 2018). Libraries were constructed by UMI-ligation and nested PCR. Sequencing was performed on an Illumina MiSeq. The beta constant-region primer consisted of an equimolar mixture of two oligonucleotides that together covered TRBC1 and TRBC2. The ligated cDNA went through four rounds of PCR with nested alpha and beta constant-region primers together with the SP2 primer. TCRdb reworked the public reads: Q25 trimming with fastp, MiXCR clone assembly, productive beta chains retained. Rows are combined by CDR3 protein, so each entry shows the most common genes and DNA. A total of over 65,000 distinct CDR3 sequences appear in this sample, about 9.9% of them only once. The ten largest make up about 1.2% of the sample. The source material was naive CD8+ T cells from blood. The cell subset or site label of this sample denotes: naive T cells, CD45RA high CD27+. These receptors were obtained from a human donor in good health.

This clonotype showed up many times. The chain uses TRBV30 and TRBJ1-1; D is possibly TRBD1 (6 bases). V gave up 4 bases and J gave up 1 base, with 10 bases separating them. The CDR3 runs 13 residues. The germline gives CDR1 GTSNPN, CDR2 SVGIG (reference sequence). The DNA for the CDR3 is TGTGCCTGGAATCGGGGGGCGAACACTGAAGCTTTCTTT. Its translation: CAWNRGANTEAFF. The variable domain in full, with the rest retrieved from reference TRBV30 and TRBJ1-1, is SQTIHQWPATLVQPVGSPLSLECTVEGTSNPNLYWYRQAAGRGLQLLFYSVGIGQISSEVPQNLSASRPQDRQFILSSKKLLLSDSGFYLCAWNRGANTEAFFGQGTRLTVV.

This clonotype has a handful of counts. The chain combines TRBV12-3 or TRBV12-4 with TRBJ2-7; 8 bases match TRBD2. The CDR3 loop spans 15 amino acids. The V gene end was trimmed by 5 bases and the J gene end by 1 base; junction bases not matched to a gene: 7. The CDR3 nucleotides are TGTGCCAGCAGTCCGGTCGGGGGGGTGTCCTACGAGCAGTACTTC. Translated: CASSPVGGVSYEQYF.

V and J are TRBV28 and TRBJ2-1; TRBD1 agrees at 11 bases. Germline CDR1 reads MDHEN; CDR2 reads SYDVKM. The CDR3 runs to 13 residues. The ends lost 8 bases at V and 5 bases at J; junction bases unmatched: 2. CDR3 nucleotide sequence: TGTGCCAGCCGGGACAGGGGGAACAATGAGCAGTTCTTC. Translation gives CASRDRGNNEQFF.

This clonotype came up a few times. This chain links TRBV6-1 with TRBJ2-3, with D possibly matching TRBD1 (6 bases). Germline values: CDR1 MNHNS, CDR2 SASEGT. The CDR3 spans 14 residues. Between the trimmed V and J ends, which lost 8 bases and 0 bases, there was a span of 12 bases. CDR3: CASGRDTSTDTQYF. In DNA, the CDR3 is TGTGCCAGCGGACGGGACACAAGCACAGATACGCAGTATTTT.

In its sample, this clonotype was seen a few times. The chain links TRBV6-1 to TRBJ2-7; 11 bases fit TRBD1. This CDR3 is built from 14 residues. V shed 4 bases and J 5 bases; nucleotides not matched to a gene: 4. The V gene's germline CDR1 is MNHNS and CDR2 SASEGT. CDR3 amino acids: CASSGTGGFHEQYF. CDR3 nucleotides: TGTGCCAGCAGTGGGACAGGGGGCTTCCACGAGCAGTACTTC.

This clonotype was observed many times. The chain is built from TRBV6-5 and TRBJ2-3, with TRBD2 matching 9 bases. The V gene's germline CDR1 is MNHEY and CDR2 SVGAGI. This CDR3 is 17 amino acids long. V dropped 0 bases and J dropped 0; count of bases not matched to a gene: 4. CDR3 loop: CASSYSGSGSSTDTQYF. DNA for the CDR3: TGTGCCAGCAGTTACTCGGGTAGCGGGAGTAGCACAGATACGCAGTATTTT.

The rearrangement uses TRBV6-5 and TRBJ1-2; D gene ambiguous. This CDR3 has 13 residues. V was trimmed by 2 bases and J by 4 bases, leaving 8 bases between them. Germline lookup yields CDR1 MNHEY and CDR2 SVGAGI. This chain's CDR3 is CASSYGVGYGYTF. The CDR3 nucleotides are TGTGCCAGCAGTTACGGGGTAGGCTATGGCTACACCTTC.

This clonotype came up many times. Here the CDR3 reads CASRPGFPYF. CDR3 DNA sequence: TGTGCCAGCAGACCAGGGTTCCCGTACTTC. The chain joins TRBV7-8 to TRBJ2-5; a weak D match, TRBD1 (5 bases). Trimming took off 6 bases at V and 13 bases at J, with 12 bases between the two ends. The germline gives CDR1 SGHVS, CDR2 FQNEAQ. CDR3 length: 10 residues.

There are many counts of this clonotype. CDR3 amino acids: CASSFGLHNRGLRGGFEKLFF. Written as DNA, the CDR3 is TGTGCCAGCAGTTTTGGACTCCATAACAGGGGGCTTAGAGGGGGTTTTGAAAAACTGTTTTTT. The V and J genes are TRBV28 and TRBJ1-4, with 9 bases fitting TRBD1. Germline trimming cut 3 bases from V and 7 bases from J; bases unmatched to any gene: 24. The CDR3 sequence is 21 residues long. Germline loops: CDR1 MDHEN, CDR2 SYDVKM.

There are many counts of this clonotype. This sequence joins TRBV21-1 and TRBJ2-1; no check of the table's D call, TRBD2, against the DNA was made. TRBV21-1 is a listed pseudogene. CDR3 length: 17 amino acids. CDR3 in amino acids: CASSKAPPLADLNEQFF. The DNA for the CDR3 is TGTGCCAGCAGCAAAGCCCCCCCACTAGCAGATCTCAATGAGCAGTTCTTC.